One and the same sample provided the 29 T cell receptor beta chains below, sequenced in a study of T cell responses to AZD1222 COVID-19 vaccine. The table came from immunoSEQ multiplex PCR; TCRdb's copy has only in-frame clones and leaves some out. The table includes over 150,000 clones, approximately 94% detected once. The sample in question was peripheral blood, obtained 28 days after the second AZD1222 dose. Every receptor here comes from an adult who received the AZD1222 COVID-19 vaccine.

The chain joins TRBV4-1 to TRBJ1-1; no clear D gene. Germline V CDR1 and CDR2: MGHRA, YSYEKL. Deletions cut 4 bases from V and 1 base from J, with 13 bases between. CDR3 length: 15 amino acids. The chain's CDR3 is CASSPRLGQNTEAFF. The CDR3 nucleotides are TGCGCCAGCAGCCCGCGACTCGGGCAGAACACTGAAGCTTTCTTT.

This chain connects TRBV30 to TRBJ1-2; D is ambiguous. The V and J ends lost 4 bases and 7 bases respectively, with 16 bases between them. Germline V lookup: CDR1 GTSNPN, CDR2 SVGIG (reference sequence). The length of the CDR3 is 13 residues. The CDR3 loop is CAWKGLGRGGYTF. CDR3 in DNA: TGTGCCTGGAAGGGTTTGGGTCGTGGTGGCTACACCTTC.

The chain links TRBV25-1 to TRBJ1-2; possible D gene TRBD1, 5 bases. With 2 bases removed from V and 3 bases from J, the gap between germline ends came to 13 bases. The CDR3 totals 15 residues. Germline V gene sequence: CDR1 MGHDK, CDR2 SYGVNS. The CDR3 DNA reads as TGTGCCAGCAGTGAAAATCGGGGCGGGGACTATGGCTACACCTTC. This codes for CASSENRGGDYGYTF.

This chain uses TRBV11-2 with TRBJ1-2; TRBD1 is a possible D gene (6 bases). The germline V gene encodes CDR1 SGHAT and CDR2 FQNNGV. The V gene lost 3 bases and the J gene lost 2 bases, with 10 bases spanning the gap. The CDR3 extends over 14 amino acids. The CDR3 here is CASSLDSPNYGYTF. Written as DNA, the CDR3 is TGTGCCAGCAGCTTGGACAGTCCCAACTATGGCTACACCTTC.

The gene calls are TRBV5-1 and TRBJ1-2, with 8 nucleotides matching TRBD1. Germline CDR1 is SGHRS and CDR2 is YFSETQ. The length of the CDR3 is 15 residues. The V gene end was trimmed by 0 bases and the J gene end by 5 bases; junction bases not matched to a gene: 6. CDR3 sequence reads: CASSLEAGGWYGYTF. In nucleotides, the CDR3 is TGCGCCAGCAGCTTGGAGGCAGGGGGCTGGTATGGCTACACCTTC.

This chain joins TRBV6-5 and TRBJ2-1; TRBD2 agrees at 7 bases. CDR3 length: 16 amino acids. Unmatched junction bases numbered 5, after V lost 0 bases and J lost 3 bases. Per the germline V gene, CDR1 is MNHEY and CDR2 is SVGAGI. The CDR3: CASSYSMASGYNEQFF. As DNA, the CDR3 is TGTGCCAGCAGTTACTCGATGGCTAGCGGCTACAATGAGCAGTTCTTC.

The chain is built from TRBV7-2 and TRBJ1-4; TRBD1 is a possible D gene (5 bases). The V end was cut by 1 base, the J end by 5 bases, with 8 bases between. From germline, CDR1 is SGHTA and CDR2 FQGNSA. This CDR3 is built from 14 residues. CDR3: CASSLVGGNEKLFF. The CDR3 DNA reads TGTGCCAGCAGCTTAGTTGGGGGGAATGAAAAACTGTTTTTT.

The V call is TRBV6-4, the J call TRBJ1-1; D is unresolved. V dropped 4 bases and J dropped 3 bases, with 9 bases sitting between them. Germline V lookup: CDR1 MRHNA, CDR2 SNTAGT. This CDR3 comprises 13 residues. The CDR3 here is CASSVERYTEAFF. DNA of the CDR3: TGTGCCAGCAGTGTAGAACGGTACACTGAAGCTTTCTTT.

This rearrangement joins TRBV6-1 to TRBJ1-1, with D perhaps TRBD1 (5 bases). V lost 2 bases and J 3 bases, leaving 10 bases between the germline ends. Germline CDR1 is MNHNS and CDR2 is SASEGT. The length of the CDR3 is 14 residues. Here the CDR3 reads CASSESGVDTEAFF. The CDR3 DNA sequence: TGTGCCAGCAGTGAATCGGGGGTAGACACTGAAGCTTTCTTT.

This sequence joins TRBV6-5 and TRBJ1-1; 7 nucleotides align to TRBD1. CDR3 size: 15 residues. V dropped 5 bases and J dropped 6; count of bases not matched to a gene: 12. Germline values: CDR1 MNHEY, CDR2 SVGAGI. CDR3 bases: TGTGCCAGCAGTCGGGGACAGCTGGGGTTCGCTGAAGCTTTCTTT. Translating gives CASSRGQLGFAEAFF.

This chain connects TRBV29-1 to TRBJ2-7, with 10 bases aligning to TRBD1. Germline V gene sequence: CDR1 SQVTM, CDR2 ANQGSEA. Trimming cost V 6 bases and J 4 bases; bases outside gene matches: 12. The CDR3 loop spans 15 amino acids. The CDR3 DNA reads TGCAGCGTGATGACAGGGGGCTATTATTCTTACGAGCAGTACTTC. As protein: CSVMTGGYYSYEQYF.

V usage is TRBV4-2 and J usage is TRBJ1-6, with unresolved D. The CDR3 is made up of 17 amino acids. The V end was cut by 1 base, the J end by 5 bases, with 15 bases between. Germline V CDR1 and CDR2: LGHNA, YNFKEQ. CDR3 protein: CASSQGLGSGDNSPLHF. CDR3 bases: TGTGCCAGCAGCCAAGGGTTGGGATCCGGAGATAATTCACCCCTCCACTTT.

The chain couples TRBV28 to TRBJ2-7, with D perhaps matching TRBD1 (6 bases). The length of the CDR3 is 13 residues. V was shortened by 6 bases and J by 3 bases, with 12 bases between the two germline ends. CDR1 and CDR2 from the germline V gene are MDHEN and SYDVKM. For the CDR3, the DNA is TGTGCCAGCAGGTCCCCGGGACACTACGAGCAGTACTTC. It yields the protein CASRSPGHYEQYF.

The CDR3 coding sequence is TGTGCCAGCAGTGAGACTAGCGGGAACACCGGGGAGCTGTTTTTT. Protein sequence: CASSETSGNTGELFF. This chain links TRBV6-4 with TRBJ2-2, with 9 bases lining up with TRBD2. The germline V gene encodes CDR1 MRHNA and CDR2 SNTAGT. The CDR3 covers 15 residues. V shed 3 bases and J 1 base; nucleotides not matched to a gene: 0.

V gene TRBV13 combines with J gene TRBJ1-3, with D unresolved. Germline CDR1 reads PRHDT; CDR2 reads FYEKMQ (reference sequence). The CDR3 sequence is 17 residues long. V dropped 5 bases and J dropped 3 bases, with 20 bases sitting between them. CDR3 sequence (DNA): TGTGCCAGCAGCCCCCCAGGCCAGCCCGCTCGTGGAAACACCATATATTTT. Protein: CASSPPGQPARGNTIYF.

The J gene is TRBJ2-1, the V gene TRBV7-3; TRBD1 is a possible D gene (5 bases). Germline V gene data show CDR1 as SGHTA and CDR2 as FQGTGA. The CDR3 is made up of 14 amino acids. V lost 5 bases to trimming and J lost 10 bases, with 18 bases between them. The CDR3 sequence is CASSRQGRAPEQFF. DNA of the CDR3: TGTGCCAGCAGCCGGCAGGGCAGGGCCCCGGAGCAGTTCTTC.

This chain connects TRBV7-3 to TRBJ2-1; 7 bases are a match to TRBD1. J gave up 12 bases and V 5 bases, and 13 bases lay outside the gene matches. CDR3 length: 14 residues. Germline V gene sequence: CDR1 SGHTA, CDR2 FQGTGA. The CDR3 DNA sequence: TGTGCCAGCAGCCTAGGACAGGTACGGGGACCGCAGTTCTTC. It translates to CASSLGQVRGPQFF.

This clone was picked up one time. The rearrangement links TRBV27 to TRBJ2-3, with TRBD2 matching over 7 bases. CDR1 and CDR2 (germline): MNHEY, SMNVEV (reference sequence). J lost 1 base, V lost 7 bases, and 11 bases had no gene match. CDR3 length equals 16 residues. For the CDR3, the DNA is TGTGCCAGCACCGACGATCCTAGCGGCCGCACAGATACGCAGTATTTT. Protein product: CASTDDPSGRTDTQYF.

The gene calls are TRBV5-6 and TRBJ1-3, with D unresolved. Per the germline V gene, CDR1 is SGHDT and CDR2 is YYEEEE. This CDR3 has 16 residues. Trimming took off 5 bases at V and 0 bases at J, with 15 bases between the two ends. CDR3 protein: CASRGKVPSSGNTIYF. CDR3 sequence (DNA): TGTGCCAGCAGAGGGAAGGTCCCAAGCTCTGGAAACACCATATATTTT.

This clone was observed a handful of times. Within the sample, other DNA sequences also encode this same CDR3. CDR3 region: CASSYSRGSEAFF. The CDR3 DNA follows: TGTGCCAGCAGTTACTCACGGGGTTCTGAAGCTTTCTTT. This sequence joins TRBV6-5 and TRBJ1-1; no clear D. This CDR3 is built from 13 residues. Trimming stripped 0 bases from V and 6 bases from J, with 8 bases between. CDR1 and CDR2 from the germline V gene are MNHEY and SVGAGI.

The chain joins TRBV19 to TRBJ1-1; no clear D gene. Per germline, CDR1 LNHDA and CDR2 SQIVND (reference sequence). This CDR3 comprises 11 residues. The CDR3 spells CATSRGTEAFF. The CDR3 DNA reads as TGTGCTACGTCGCGGGGCACTGAAGCTTTCTTT.

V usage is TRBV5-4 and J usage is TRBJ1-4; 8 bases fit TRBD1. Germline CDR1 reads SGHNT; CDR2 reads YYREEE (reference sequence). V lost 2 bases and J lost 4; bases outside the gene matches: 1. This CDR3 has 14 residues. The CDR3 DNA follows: TGTGCCAGCAGCTTAGACAGGGGTAATGAAAAACTGTTTTTT. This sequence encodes CASSLDRGNEKLFF.

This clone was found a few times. The DNA for the CDR3 is TGTGCCGGGGACGACTCTGGGGCCAACGTCCTGACTTTC. Amino acids: CAGDDSGANVLTF. The chain uses TRBV30 and TRBJ2-6; D is perhaps TRBD1 or TRBD2 (5 bases each). This CDR3 has 13 amino acids. The V gene's germline CDR1 is GTSNPN and CDR2 SVGIG (reference sequence). V was pared by 8 bases and J by 0 bases, with 8 bases between.

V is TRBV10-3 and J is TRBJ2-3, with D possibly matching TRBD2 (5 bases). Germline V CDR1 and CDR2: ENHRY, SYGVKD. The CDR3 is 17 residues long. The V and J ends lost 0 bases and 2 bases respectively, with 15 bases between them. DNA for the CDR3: TGTGCCATCAGTGAGTCGATACTAGAGACCTACACAGATACGCAGTATTTT. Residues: CAISESILETYTDTQYF.

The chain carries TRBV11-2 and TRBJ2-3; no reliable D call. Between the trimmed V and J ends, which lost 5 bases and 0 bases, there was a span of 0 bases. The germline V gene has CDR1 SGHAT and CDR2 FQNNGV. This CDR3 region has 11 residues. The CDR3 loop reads CASSSTDTQYF. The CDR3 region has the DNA TGTGCCAGCAGCAGCACAGATACGCAGTATTTT.

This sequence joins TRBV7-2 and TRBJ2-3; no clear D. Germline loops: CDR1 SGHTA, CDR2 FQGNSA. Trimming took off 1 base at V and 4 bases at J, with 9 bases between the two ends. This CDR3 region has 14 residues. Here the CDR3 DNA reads TGTGCCAGCAGCTTAGGGCTAGTCCCAGATACGCAGTATTTT. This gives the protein CASSLGLVPDTQYF.

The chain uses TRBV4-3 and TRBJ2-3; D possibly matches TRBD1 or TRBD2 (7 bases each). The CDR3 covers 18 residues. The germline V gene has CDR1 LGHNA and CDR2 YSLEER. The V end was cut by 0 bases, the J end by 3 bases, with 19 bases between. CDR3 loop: CASSQDLVVQGGTDTQYF. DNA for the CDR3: TGCGCCAGCAGCCAAGATTTAGTTGTCCAGGGGGGGACAGATACGCAGTATTTT.

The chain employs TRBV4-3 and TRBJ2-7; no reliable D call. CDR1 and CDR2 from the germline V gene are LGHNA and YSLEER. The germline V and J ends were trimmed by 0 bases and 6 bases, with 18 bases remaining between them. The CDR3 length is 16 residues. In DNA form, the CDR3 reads TGCGCCAGCAGCCAAGATTGGGCGGCGCTGGACGCCGAGCAGTACTTC. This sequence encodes CASSQDWAALDAEQYF.

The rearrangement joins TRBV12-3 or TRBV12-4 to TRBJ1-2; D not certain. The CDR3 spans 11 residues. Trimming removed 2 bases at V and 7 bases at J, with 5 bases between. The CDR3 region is CASSLRAGYTF. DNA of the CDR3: TGTGCCAGCAGTTTAAGGGCTGGCTACACCTTC.